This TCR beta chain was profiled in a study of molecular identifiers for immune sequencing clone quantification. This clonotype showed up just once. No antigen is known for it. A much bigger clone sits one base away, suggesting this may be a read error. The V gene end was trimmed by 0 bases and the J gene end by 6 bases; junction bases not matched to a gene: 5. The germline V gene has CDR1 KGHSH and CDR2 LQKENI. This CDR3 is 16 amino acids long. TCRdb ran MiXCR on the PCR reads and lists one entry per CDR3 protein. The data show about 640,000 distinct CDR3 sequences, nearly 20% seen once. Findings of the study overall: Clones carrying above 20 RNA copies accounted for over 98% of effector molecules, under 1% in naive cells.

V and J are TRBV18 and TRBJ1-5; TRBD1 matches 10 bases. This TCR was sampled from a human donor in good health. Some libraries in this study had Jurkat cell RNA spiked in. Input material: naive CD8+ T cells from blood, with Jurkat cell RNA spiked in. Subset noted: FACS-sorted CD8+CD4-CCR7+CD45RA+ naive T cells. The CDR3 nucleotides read TGTGCCAGCTCACCACCGTTGACAGGGGGCGCTCAGCCCCAGCATTTT. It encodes CASSPPLTGGAQPQHF.